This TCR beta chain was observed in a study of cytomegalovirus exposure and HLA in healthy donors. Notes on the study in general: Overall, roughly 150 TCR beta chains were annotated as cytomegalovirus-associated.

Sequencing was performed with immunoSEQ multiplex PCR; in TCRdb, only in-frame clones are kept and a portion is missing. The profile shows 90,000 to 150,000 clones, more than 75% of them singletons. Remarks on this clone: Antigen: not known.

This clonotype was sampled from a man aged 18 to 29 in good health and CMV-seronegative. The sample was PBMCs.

For the CDR3, the DNA is TGTGCCAGCAGTGGACACGCTGATCAGCCCCAGCATTTT. Translating it yields CASSGHADQPQHF. This chain connects TRBV6-1 to TRBJ1-5; D call uncertain. V lost 4 bases, J lost 5 bases, and 9 bases lay in between. Per the germline V gene, CDR1 is MNHNS and CDR2 is SASEGT. This CDR3 spans 13 amino acids.